Shown below are 8 T cell receptor beta chains from a single sample sequenced in a study of regulatory T cells in long-lasting Graves disease. Time point of the sample: persistent/refractory GD, antithyroid drugs over 5 years with positive TRAb. Extracted RNA from PBMCs served as the source of the TCR library. Arm-PCR of CDR3 regions and iRepertoire HTBI primers were the basis on which TCR beta libraries were built. TCRdb recomputed calls from the multiplex PCR reads with MiXCR, one row per CDR3 protein. The data contain fewer than 550,000 distinct CDR3 sequences, about 22% of them seen just once; the ten biggest clones take up around 7%. Here the sequenced sample was peripheral blood mononuclear cells (PBMCs), taken when the disease was refractory, from a patient treated with antithyroid drugs. The receptors here all came from a female donor with Graves disease.

In this sample, this clonotype turned up a few times. The chain uses TRBV10-3 and TRBJ2-7, with TRBD1 matching 7 bases. CDR3 length equals 17 residues. Unmatched junction bases numbered 12, after V lost 0 bases and J lost 4 bases. Germline CDR1 reads ENHRY; CDR2 reads SYGVKD. The CDR3 DNA reads as TGTGCCATCAGTGAGTCCACAGGGGTAATACCCGCTTACGAGCAGTACTTC. Its protein product is CAISESTGVIPAYEQYF.

This clonotype appeared many times. The rearrangement links TRBV12-3 or TRBV12-4 to TRBJ2-2; D perhaps matches TRBD1 (5 bases). V lost 2 bases and J lost 7, with 8 bases in between. CDR3 length: 13 residues. CDR3: CASSLLQGGELFF. The CDR3 DNA reads TGTGCCAGCAGTTTACTCCAGGGCGGGGAGCTGTTTTTT.

There are many counts of this clonotype. The J gene is TRBJ2-7, the V gene TRBV12-5, with D tentatively TRBD2 (6 bases). Trimming shortened V by 5 bases and J by 6 bases, and 14 bases separated the two germline ends. In germline, CDR1 is LGHNT, CDR2 FRNRAP. The CDR3 has 13 residues. The CDR3 spells CASGPFVGGEQYF. In nucleotides, the CDR3 is TGTGCTAGTGGTCCCTTCGTGGGGGGCGAGCAGTACTTC.

This clonotype was seen more than once but under ten times. The chain couples TRBV20-1 to TRBJ1-1; TRBD1 aligns across 10 bases. The CDR3 loop spans 15 amino acids. J gave up 3 bases and V 0 bases, and 4 bases lay outside the gene matches. CDR1 is DFQATT, CDR2 SNEGSKA, per germline (reference sequence). The CDR3 DNA reads as TGCAGTGCTAGAGAGACAGGGGGCGGGGACACTGAAGCTTTCTTT. Amino acids: CSARETGGGDTEAFF.

The chain joins TRBV9 to TRBJ1-2, with D uncertain. The CDR3 totals 12 residues. Per the germline V gene, CDR1 is SGDLS and CDR2 is YYNGEE. V lost 3 bases and J 4 bases, leaving 7 bases between the germline ends. CDR3 in DNA: TGTGCCAGCAGCGCCGTGACCTATGGCTACACCTTC. This translates into CASSAVTYGYTF.

J is TRBJ1-5 and V is TRBV4-2, with D unresolved. V lost 0 bases, J lost 6 bases, and 15 bases lay in between. The germline V gene encodes CDR1 LGHNA and CDR2 YNFKEQ. The CDR3 contains 16 residues. The CDR3 sequence is CASSQDLLGAVQPQHF. DNA for the CDR3: TGTGCCAGCAGCCAAGATCTCTTGGGCGCGGTTCAGCCCCAGCATTTT.

The rearrangement joins TRBV14 to TRBJ2-4, with D hard to call. This CDR3 is 12 amino acids long. Germline CDR1 is SGHDN and CDR2 is FVKESK. Trimming took 0 bases from V and 8 from J, leaving 5 bases between them. The CDR3 bases are TGTGCCAGCAGCCAAGATCGGCACATTCAGTACTTC. Translated: CASSQDRHIQYF.

This clonotype was seen many times. The chain employs TRBV19 and TRBJ1-1; D is ambiguous. The V end was cut by 3 bases, the J end by 8 bases, with 13 bases between. CDR1 and CDR2 (germline): LNHDA, SQIVND (reference sequence). The length of the CDR3 is 13 residues. The CDR3 nucleotides are TGTGCCAGTAGTATTTGGATAGGGCCCGAAGCTTTCTTT. It translates to CASSIWIGPEAFF.